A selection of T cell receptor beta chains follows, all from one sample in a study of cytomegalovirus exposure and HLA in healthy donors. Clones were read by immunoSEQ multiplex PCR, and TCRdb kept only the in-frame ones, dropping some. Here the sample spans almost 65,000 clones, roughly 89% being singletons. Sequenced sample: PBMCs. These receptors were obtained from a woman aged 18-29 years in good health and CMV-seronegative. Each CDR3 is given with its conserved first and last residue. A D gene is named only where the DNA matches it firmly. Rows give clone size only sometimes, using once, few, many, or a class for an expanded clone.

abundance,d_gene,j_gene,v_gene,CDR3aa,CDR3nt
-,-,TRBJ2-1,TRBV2,CASSEPEIYHEQFF,TGTGCCAGCAGTGAGCCAGAAATTTACCATGAGCAGTTCTTC
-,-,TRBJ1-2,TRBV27,CASSYYDSPYGYTF,TGTGCCAGCAGTTACTACGACAGTCCCTATGGCTACACCTTC
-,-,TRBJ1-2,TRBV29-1,CSVEDRRAPMRGYTF,TGCAGCGTTGAAGATCGCAGGGCCCCGATGAGGGGCTACACCTTC
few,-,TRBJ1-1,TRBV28,CASSSQGYAFF,TGTGCCAGCAGCAGTCAGGGGTACGCTTTCTTT
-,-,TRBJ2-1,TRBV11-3,CASSRTGSSYNEQFF,TGTGCCAGCAGCCGAACAGGGAGCTCCTACAATGAGCAGTTCTTC
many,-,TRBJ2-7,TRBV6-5,CASSYSRGSYEQYF,TGTGCCAGCAGTTACTCGCGCGGCTCCTACGAGCAGTACTTC
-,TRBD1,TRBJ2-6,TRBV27,CASSFWQGATGANVLTF,TGTGCCAGCAGTTTCTGGCAGGGGGCCACTGGGGCCAACGTCCTGACTTTC
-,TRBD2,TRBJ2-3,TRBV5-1,CASSLERGIDTQYF,TGCGCCAGCAGCTTAGAGCGGGGTATAGATACGCAGTATTTT
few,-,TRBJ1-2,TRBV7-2,CASSFYSYGYTF,TGTGCCAGCAGCTTCTACAGTTATGGCTACACCTTC
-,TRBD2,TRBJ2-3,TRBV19,CASLSRGEGDTQYF,TGTGCCAGTCTGTCTAGAGGGGAGGGAGATACGCAGTATTTT
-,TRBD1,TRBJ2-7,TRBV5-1,CASRLFEGAGEQYF,TGCGCCAGCAGGCTATTTGAGGGGGCGGGTGAGCAGTACTTC
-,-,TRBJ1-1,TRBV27,CASSLLGATEAFF,TGTGCCAGCAGTTTGTTGGGGGCGACTGAAGCTTTCTTT
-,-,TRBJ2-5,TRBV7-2,CASSRAGETQYF,TGTGCCAGCAGCCGGGCGGGAGAGACCCAGTACTTC
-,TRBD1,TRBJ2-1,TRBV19,CASTPGPGQGYNEQFF,TGTGCCAGTACCCCTGGGCCCGGACAGGGTTACAATGAGCAGTTCTTC
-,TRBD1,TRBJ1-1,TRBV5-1,CASRQGASTEAFF,TGCGCCAGCCGCCAGGGGGCTTCCACTGAAGCTTTCTTT
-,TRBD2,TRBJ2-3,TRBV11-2,CASSLVLAGGDTQYF,TGTGCCAGCAGCTTAGTCCTAGCGGGGGGAGATACGCAGTATTTT
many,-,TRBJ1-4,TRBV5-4,CASSAQQGKYEKLFF,TGTGCCAGCAGCGCTCAACAGGGAAAGTACGAAAAACTGTTTTTT
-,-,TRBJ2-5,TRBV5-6,CASSFGSYGTQYF,TGTGCCAGCAGCTTCGGGTCCTACGGGACCCAGTACTTC
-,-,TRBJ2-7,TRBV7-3,CASSQRGPGEQYF,TGTGCCAGCAGCCAGAGAGGGCCGGGCGAGCAGTACTTC
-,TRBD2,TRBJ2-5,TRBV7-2,CASVSSGGALETQYF,TGTGCCAGCGTTTCTAGCGGGGGGGCCCTAGAGACCCAGTACTTC
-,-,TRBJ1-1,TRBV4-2,CASSQDGGVTEAFF,TGTGCCAGCAGCCAAGACGGGGGGGTCACTGAAGCTTTCTTT
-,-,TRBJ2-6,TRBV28,CASSLSGSGANVLTF,TGTGCCAGCAGTTTATCCGGGTCTGGGGCCAACGTCCTGACTTTC
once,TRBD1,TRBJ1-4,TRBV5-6,CASSFNRGEKLFF,TGTGCCAGCAGCTTTAACAGGGGTGAAAAACTGTTTTTT
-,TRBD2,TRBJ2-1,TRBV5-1,CASSEGTSAYNEQFF,TGCGCCAGCAGCGAGGGGACTAGCGCTTACAATGAGCAGTTCTTC
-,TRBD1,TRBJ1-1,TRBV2,CASRGQGGYTEAFF,TGTGCCAGCAGGGGACAGGGAGGCTACACTGAAGCTTTCTTT
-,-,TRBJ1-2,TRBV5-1,CASSLTLEGYGYTF,TGCGCCAGCAGCTTGACCCTAGAAGGCTATGGCTACACCTTC
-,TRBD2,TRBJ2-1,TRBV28,CASSSGTSYNEQFF,TGTGCCAGCAGCTCCGGGACTAGCTACAATGAGCAGTTCTTC
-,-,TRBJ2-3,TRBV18,CASSTGTGTDTQYF,TGTGCCAGCTCAACAGGGACGGGCACAGATACGCAGTATTTT
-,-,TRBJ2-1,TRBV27,CASSSFGTLDNEQFF,TGTGCCAGCAGTTCGTTTGGGACTCTTGACAATGAGCAGTTCTTC
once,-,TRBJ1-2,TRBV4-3,CASSRGGVYGYTF,TGCGCCAGCAGCCGAGGAGGGGTTTATGGCTACACCTTC
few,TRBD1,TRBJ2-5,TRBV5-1,CASSVGQGGETQYF,TGCGCCAGCAGCGTCGGACAGGGTGGAGAGACCCAGTACTTC
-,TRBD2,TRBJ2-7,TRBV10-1,CASMAGGIFCEQYF,TGCGCCAGCATGGCGGGGGGAATATTTTGCGAGCAGTACTTC
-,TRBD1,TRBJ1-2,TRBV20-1,CSETGKGGYTF,TGCAGCGAGACAGGGAAGGGGGGCTACACCTTC
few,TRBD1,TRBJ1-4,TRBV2,CASSGATGVEKLFF,TGTGCCAGCAGTGGCGCGACAGGGGTTGAAAAACTGTTTTTT
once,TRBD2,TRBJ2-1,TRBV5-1,CASSFGGALFDEQFF,TGCGCCAGCAGCTTCGGGGGGGCCCTTTTCGATGAGCAGTTCTTC
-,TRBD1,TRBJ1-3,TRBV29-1,CSAFLYRDRGSQNAGNTIYF,TGCAGCGCTTTCCTCTACCGGGACAGGGGATCGCAGAACGCCGGAAACACCATATATTTT
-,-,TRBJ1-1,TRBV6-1,CASSVSTDSNTEAFF,TGTGCCAGCAGTGTTTCGACAGATTCGAACACTGAAGCTTTCTTT
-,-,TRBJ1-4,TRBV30,CAWSTPAGANEKLFF,TGTGCCTGGAGTACCCCGGCAGGGGCCAATGAAAAACTGTTTTTT
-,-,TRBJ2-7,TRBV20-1,CSAREIYEQYF,TGCAGTGCTAGAGAAATTTATGAGCAGTACTTC
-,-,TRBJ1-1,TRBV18,CASSPQNTEAFF,TGTGCCAGCTCACCCCAGAACACTGAAGCTTTCTTT
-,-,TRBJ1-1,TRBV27,CASSLSTSTEAFF,TGTGCCAGCAGTTTATCAACCAGCACTGAAGCTTTCTTT
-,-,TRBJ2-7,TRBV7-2,CASSSQGYEQYF,TGTGCCAGCAGCTCGCAGGGTTACGAGCAGTACTTC
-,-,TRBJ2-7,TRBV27,CASSLTGDYEQYF,TGTGCCAGCAGTTTAACTGGAGACTACGAGCAGTACTTC
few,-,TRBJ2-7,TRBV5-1,CASSLVGASGEQYF,TGCGCCAGCAGCTTGGTGGGGGCGAGTGGCGAGCAGTACTTC
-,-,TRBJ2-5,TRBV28,CASSPSDLSGQETQYF,TGTGCCAGCAGTCCCTCCGATTTGTCGGGCCAAGAGACCCAGTACTTC